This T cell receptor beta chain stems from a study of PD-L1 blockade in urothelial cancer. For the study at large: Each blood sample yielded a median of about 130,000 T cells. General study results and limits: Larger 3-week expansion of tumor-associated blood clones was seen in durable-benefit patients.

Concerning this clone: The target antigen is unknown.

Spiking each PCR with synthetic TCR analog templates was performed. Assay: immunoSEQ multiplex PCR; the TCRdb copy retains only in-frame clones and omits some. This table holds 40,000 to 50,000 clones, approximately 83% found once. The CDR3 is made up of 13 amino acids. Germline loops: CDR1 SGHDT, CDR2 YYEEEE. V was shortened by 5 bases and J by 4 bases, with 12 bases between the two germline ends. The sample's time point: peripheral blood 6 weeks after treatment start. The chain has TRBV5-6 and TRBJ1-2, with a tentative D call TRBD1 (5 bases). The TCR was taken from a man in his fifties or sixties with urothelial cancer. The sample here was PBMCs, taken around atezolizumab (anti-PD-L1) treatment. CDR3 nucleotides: TGTGCCAGCAGGGCCGAGACAGCCTATGGCTACACCTTC. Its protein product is CASRAETAYGYTF. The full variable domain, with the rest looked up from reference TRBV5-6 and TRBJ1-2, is DAGVTQSPTHLIKTRGQQVTLRCSPKSGHDTVSWYQQALGQGPQFIFQYYEEEERQRGNFPDRFSGHQFPNYSSELNVNALLLGDSALYLCASRAETAYGYTFGSGTRLTVV.